A selection of T cell receptor beta chains follows, all from one sample in a study of CD8 T cells in ankylosing spondylitis. Via MiXCR, TCRdb re-called the 5' RACE reads, giving one row per CDR3 protein. Of about 540,000 distinct CDR3 sequences listed, approximately 11% are singletons. The sequenced sample was blood, either unsorted or a sorted T cell fraction (not recorded which). Receptors were obtained from a male donor with ankylosing spondylitis. Each CDR3 is given with its conserved first and last residue.

J gene,V gene,CDR3 protein
TRBJ1-5,TRBV28,CASSPYGNQPQHF
TRBJ2-7,TRBV3-1,CASSQFTGPYEQYF
TRBJ2-2,TRBV4-1,CASSLAVAGNTGELFF
TRBJ2-1,TRBV13,CASSLDIGGTEANEQFF
TRBJ1-2,TRBV2,CASSAAESWGYTF
TRBJ2-6,TRBV15,CATSRDQRPGSGANVLTF
TRBJ2-2,TRBV7-9,CASSLGSLRTGELFF
TRBJ2-1,TRBV10-1,CASSVWLESSYNEQFF
TRBJ2-6,TRBV18,CASSPPRASGANVLTF
TRBJ1-1,TRBV15,CATSVEDIMNTEAFF